Presented here are 17 T cell receptor beta chains from one specimen sequenced in a study of long-term antiretroviral therapy in people with HIV. Assay version v3.0 of immunoSEQ was used, and it was run at survey level. The assay was immunoSEQ multiplex PCR, and TCRdb's table has in-frame clones only and misses some. The repertoire holds fewer than 25,000 clones, with around nine tenths as singletons. Sample: unsorted PBMCs, taken 2.3 years after starting antiretroviral therapy. The receptor source for this set is a man in his sixties with HIV.

This clone was seen only once. The chain links TRBV5-6 to TRBJ2-6, with D unclear. CDR3 length equals 14 residues. The germline V and J ends were trimmed by 6 bases and 4 bases, with 11 bases remaining between them. Germline CDR1 and CDR2: SGHDT and YYEEEE. CDR3 loop: CASTTVSGANVLTF. CDR3 sequence (DNA): TGTGCCAGCACAACTGTATCGGGGGCCAACGTCCTGACTTTC.

The chain recombines TRBV30 with TRBJ2-7; D remains ambiguous. Germline-derived CDR1 and CDR2 are GTSNPN and SVGIG (reference sequence). The length of the CDR3 is 12 residues. Trimming took 0 bases from V and 6 from J, leaving 9 bases between them. The CDR3 region is CAWSVWGSEQYF. In DNA, the CDR3 is TGTGCCTGGAGTGTATGGGGTTCCGAGCAGTACTTC.

This clone was detected once. The chain has TRBV29-1 and TRBJ2-7, with D possibly being TRBD2 (5 bases). Germline CDR1 SQVTM, CDR2 ANQGSEA. V lost 7 bases and J 0 bases, leaving 25 bases between the germline ends. This CDR3 has 17 amino acids. The CDR3 sequence is CSASTGITGPSSYEQYF. CDR3 nucleotide sequence: TGCAGCGCTAGCACCGGAATAACTGGTCCGAGCTCCTACGAGCAGTACTTC.

J is TRBJ2-3 and V is TRBV19; D possibly corresponds to TRBD2 (5 bases). Germline V gene lookup returns CDR1 LNHDA and CDR2 SQIVND (reference sequence). The CDR3 runs 14 residues. V was clipped by 4 bases and J by 9 bases, with 17 bases between them. The CDR3 coding sequence is TGTGCCAGTAGTAGCCTCCGGGATCTCCCAACGCAGTATTTT. Residues: CASSSLRDLPTQYF.

V and J are TRBV5-4 and TRBJ2-3; D not certain. The CDR3 runs 13 residues. V dropped 4 bases and J dropped 6 bases, with 12 bases sitting between them. The V gene's germline CDR1 is SGHNT and CDR2 YYREEE (reference sequence). CDR3 sequence (DNA): TGTGCCAGCAGCCTTCCTGGTGAGGATACGCAGTATTTT. Translation: CASSLPGEDTQYF. The full variable domain, its missing parts supplied by reference TRBV5-4 and TRBJ2-3, is ETGVTQSPTHLIKTRGQQVTLRCSSQSGHNTVSWYQQALGQGPQFIFQYYREEENGRGNFPPRFSGLQFPNYSSELNVNALELDDSALYLCASSLPGEDTQYFGPGTRLTVL.

The rearrangement joins TRBV5-1 to TRBJ1-6; D is undetermined. The V end was cut by 0 bases, the J end by 9 bases, with 7 bases between. Germline assignment: CDR1 SGHRS and CDR2 YFSETQ. The CDR3 is made up of 13 amino acids. The CDR3 DNA sequence: TGCGCCAGCAGCTTGGAGGTTTCTTCACCCCTCCACTTT. This gives the protein CASSLEVSSPLHF.

The chain has TRBV5-1 and TRBJ2-7; D is ambiguous. Germline V gene sequence: CDR1 SGHRS, CDR2 YFSETQ. Trimming left V 0 bases short and J 3 bases short, with 4 bases between. The CDR3 loop spans 12 amino acids. CDR3 sequence reads: CASSLGGYEQYF. CDR3 nucleotides: TGCGCCAGCAGCTTGGGAGGCTACGAGCAGTACTTC.

V and J are TRBV5-8 and TRBJ1-5; D may be TRBD1 (5 bases). With 4 bases removed from V and 0 bases from J, the gap between germline ends came to 14 bases. CDR1 and CDR2 from the germline V gene are SGHTS and YDEGEE. The CDR3 has 16 residues. CDR3 amino acids: CASSRSRDYSNQPQHF. The DNA of the CDR3 is TGTGCCAGCAGCCGATCCCGGGACTATAGCAATCAGCCCCAGCATTTT.

The count of this clone is one. The chain couples TRBV7-3 to TRBJ2-7; 8 positions agree with TRBD2. The V and J ends lost 1 base and 6 bases, in that order; junction bases with no gene match: 11. The CDR3 is 16 amino acids. In germline, CDR1 is SGHTA, CDR2 FQGTGA. The CDR3 sequence: CASSLIGGRIGGEQYF. The CDR3 DNA follows: TGTGCCAGCAGCTTAATTGGCGGGAGGATAGGCGGCGAGCAGTACTTC.

V is TRBV5-1 and J is TRBJ1-1; a possible D gene is TRBD1 (6 bases). CDR1 and CDR2 (germline): SGHRS, YFSETQ. This CDR3 comprises 14 residues. Trimming took 0 bases from V and 1 from J, leaving 7 bases between them. For the CDR3, the DNA is TGCGCCAGCAGCTTGGAGGGGGAGAACACTGAAGCTTTCTTT. Its translation: CASSLEGENTEAFF.

The CDR3 sequence is CASSLDFLYEQYF. For the CDR3, the DNA is TGTGCCAGCAGCTTAGATTTCCTCTACGAGCAGTACTTC. The chain employs TRBV7-9 and TRBJ2-7; no firm D call. Per germline, CDR1 SEHNR and CDR2 FQNEAQ (reference sequence). V gave up 1 base and J gave up 3 bases, with 7 bases separating them. The CDR3 sequence is 13 residues long.

This clone was counted a single time. This chain links TRBV4-1 with TRBJ1-4; tentative D call: TRBD1 (5 bases). V shed 1 base and J shed 8 bases, with 14 bases lying between them. CDR1 MGHRA and CDR2 YSYEKL come from the germline V gene. The CDR3 is 15 residues long. The CDR3 sequence: CASSQVGVRYEKLFF. CDR3 bases: TGCGCCAGCAGCCAAGTGGGGGTGAGGTACGAAAAACTGTTTTTT.

The chain uses TRBV7-3 and TRBJ2-2; D might be TRBD1 or TRBD2, each matching 5 bases. CDR3 length equals 14 residues. CDR1 and CDR2 (germline): SGHTA, FQGTGA. V was trimmed by 5 bases and J by 4 bases, leaving 11 bases between them. The CDR3 sequence is CASSTGTSTGELFF. Here the CDR3 DNA reads TGTGCCAGCAGCACCGGGACCTCCACCGGGGAGCTGTTTTTT.

This sequence joins TRBV29-1 and TRBJ1-1; TRBD1 might be the D (5 bases). This CDR3 has 11 residues. V lost 6 bases, J lost 3 bases, and 8 bases lay in between. CDR1 and CDR2 (germline): SQVTM, ANQGSEA. The CDR3 here is CSVEGYTEAFF. The DNA of the CDR3 is TGCAGCGTGGAGGGGTACACTGAAGCTTTCTTT.

V and J are TRBV4-1 and TRBJ2-7; 10 nucleotides match TRBD1. Per germline, CDR1 MGHRA and CDR2 YSYEKL. The trim removed 4 bases at V and 1 base at J, leaving 4 bases unmatched. The CDR3 is 15 residues long. CDR3 amino acids: CASSRTGQGSYEQYF. CDR3 nucleotide sequence: TGCGCCAGCAGCCGCACGGGACAGGGGTCCTACGAGCAGTACTTC.

The rearrangement links TRBV10-3 to TRBJ2-5; 14 bases align to TRBD2. CDR1 is ENHRY, CDR2 SYGVKD, per germline. The CDR3 sequence is 16 residues long. J lost 2 bases, V lost 4 bases, and 3 bases had no gene match. The CDR3 region is CAISGGTSGGQETQYF. For the CDR3, the DNA is TGTGCCATCAGTGGAGGGACTAGCGGGGGACAAGAGACCCAGTACTTC.

V and J are TRBV28 and TRBJ1-1; TRBD1 matches 9 bases. CDR1 is MDHEN and CDR2 is SYDVKM in the germline V gene. This CDR3 has 15 amino acids. The J segment lost 6 bases and the V segment lost 5 bases, leaving 10 bases of the junction unmatched. CDR3 protein: CASSAPGQGWPEAFF. The CDR3 nucleotides are TGTGCCAGCAGTGCCCCGGGACAGGGTTGGCCTGAAGCTTTCTTT. The full variable domain, in which reference TRBV28 and TRBJ1-1 provide the parts outside the CDR3, is DVKVTQSSRYLVKRTGEKVFLECVQDMDHENMFWYRQDPGLGLRLIYFSYDVKMKEKGDIPEGYSVSREKKERFSLILESASTNQTSMYLCASSAPGQGWPEAFFGQGTRLTVV.